A selection of T cell receptor beta chains follows, all from one sample in a study of cytomegalovirus exposure and HLA in healthy donors. TCRdb's copy holds only in-frame clones and misses some; the assay was immunoSEQ multiplex PCR. The specimen's table records some 200,000 clones. The sample comprised PBMCs. These TCRs come from a young man in good health and CMV-seronegative. CDR3s include the opening cysteine and the closing phenylalanine or tryptophan. The D gene is left open where the match is weak.

j_gene | d_gene | v_gene | CDR3aa | CDR3nt
TRBJ2-1 | TRBD2 | TRBV7-2 | CASSTGAGSSYNEQFF | TGTGCCAGCAGCACCGGAGCGGGGAGCTCCTACAATGAGCAGTTCTTC
TRBJ1-4 | . | TRBV19 | CASSIQGWVEKLFF | TGTGCCAGTAGTATCCAGGGATGGGTTGAAAAACTGTTTTTT
TRBJ1-1 | . | TRBV27 | CASSPYPGTEAFF | TGTGCCAGCAGTCCCTACCCGGGAACAGAAGCTTTCTTT
TRBJ2-7 | . | TRBV29-1 | CSVASVQQYF | TGCAGCGTCGCTAGCGTGCAGCAGTACTTC
TRBJ1-5 | . | TRBV18 | CASSPFSVSNQPQHF | TGTGCCAGCTCACCGTTCTCTGTTAGCAATCAGCCCCAGCATTTT
TRBJ2-7 | TRBD2 | TRBV9 | CASSRTGGSYEQYF | TGTGCCAGCAGCAGAACGGGGGGGAGCTACGAGCAGTACTTC
TRBJ2-1 | TRBD2 | TRBV30 | CASRLAGGWNEQFF | TGTGCCAGTAGACTAGCGGGAGGTTGGAATGAGCAGTTCTTC
TRBJ2-7 | . | TRBV13 | CASSSGPIYEQYF | TGTGCCAGCAGCTCAGGCCCCATCTACGAGCAGTACTTC
TRBJ2-7 | TRBD2 | TRBV7-2 | CASSLTSGGVYEQYF | TGTGCCAGCAGCTTAACTAGCGGGGGTGTTTACGAGCAGTACTTC
TRBJ2-7 | . | TRBV10-3 | CAISPQAGVDEQYF | TGTGCCATCAGCCCCCAAGCAGGGGTCGACGAGCAGTACTTC
TRBJ2-1 | TRBD2 | TRBV6-5 | CASSYSTSGVGNEQFF | TGTGCCAGCAGTTACTCCACTAGCGGGGTTGGTAATGAGCAGTTCTTC
TRBJ2-2 | . | TRBV7-3 | CASSLMHSTGELFF | TGTGCCAGCAGCTTAATGCACAGCACCGGGGAGCTGTTTTTT
TRBJ2-1 | . | TRBV27 | CASSLSFNNHNEQFF | TGTGCCAGCAGTTTATCGTTCAACAACCACAATGAGCAGTTCTTC
TRBJ2-7 | TRBD1 | TRBV29-1 | CSVTTGGSSYEQYF | TGCAGCGTCACTACAGGGGGGAGCTCCTACGAGCAGTACTTC
TRBJ1-2 | . | TRBV14 | CASSQGGPGEYNYGYTF | TGTGCCAGCAGCCAAGGAGGGCCCGGAGAATATAACTATGGCTACACCTTC
TRBJ2-1 | TRBD2 | TRBV9 | CASSPRTSGGYNEQFF | TGTGCCAGCAGCCCTCGGACTAGCGGGGGATACAATGAGCAGTTCTTC
TRBJ2-2 | . | TRBV29-1 | CSVRQSARELFF | TGCAGCGTGCGACAGTCGGCAAGGGAGCTGTTTTTT
TRBJ2-1 | TRBD1 | TRBV13 | CASSFGTGGSSYNEQFF | TGTGCCAGCAGCTTCGGGACAGGGGGCAGCTCCTACAATGAGCAGTTCTTC
TRBJ2-1 | TRBD2 | TRBV9 | CASSVVWTSGYNEQFF | TGTGCCAGCAGCGTAGTGTGGACTAGCGGGTACAATGAGCAGTTCTTC
TRBJ1-4 | TRBD1 | TRBV27 | CASSSGQTNEKLFF | TGTGCCAGCAGTTCGGGACAGACTAATGAAAAACTGTTTTTT
TRBJ1-6 | . | TRBV5-6 | CASSLVGGVLENSPLHF | TGTGCCAGCAGCTTGGTTGGAGGCGTCTTAGAAAATTCACCCCTCCACTTT